The entry below gives a single T cell receptor beta chain sequence along with its context. The antigen is not known. Sequencing was performed with immunoSEQ multiplex PCR; in TCRdb, only in-frame clones are kept and a portion is missing. This sample has about 90,000 clones, with 86% found just once. V was shortened by 5 bases and J by 4 bases, with 9 bases between the two germline ends. Germline-derived CDR1 and CDR2 are SGHAT and FQNNGV. The CDR3 loop spans 13 amino acids. This specimen comes from a study of T cell responses to AZD1222 COVID-19 vaccine. General observations from the study: Seropositivity was recorded at baseline in only a handful of AZD1222 recipients.

The sequence was collected from an adult in good health. V is TRBV11-2 and J is TRBJ1-3; D may be TRBD1 (6 bases). The sample here was peripheral blood, taken on day 0 of AZD1222 vaccination. CDR3 nucleotide sequence: TGTGCCAGCAGCACGGGACAAGGAAACACCATATATTTT. Translated: CASSTGQGNTIYF.